This T cell receptor beta chain is drawn from a study of T-cell reconstitution after alpha-beta-depleted transplantation in children. It was with unique molecular identifiers that the TCRbeta library was prepared. TCRdb re-called the PCR reads through MiXCR, storing one row per CDR3 protein. The sample shows approximately 490,000 distinct CDR3 sequences, approximately 12% of them seen only once. This receptor was obtained from a human donor who donated a stem cell graft to a child with combined immunodeficiency. Sequencing used PBMCs from the stem cell graft donor, obtained from the stem cell graft.

CDR3 protein: CASSQELTSQNYGYTF. CDR3 nucleotides: TGCGCCAGCAGCCAAGAGCTAACGTCTCAGAACTATGGCTACACCTTC. The chain recombines TRBV4-3 with TRBJ1-2, with D uncertain. This CDR3 region has 16 residues. V lost 0 bases to trimming and J lost 2 bases, with 13 bases between them. Germline V gene sequence: CDR1 LGHNA, CDR2 YSLEER.